The 10 T cell receptor beta chains listed next were all sequenced from one sample in a study of T cells in localized non-small cell lung cancer (TCRdb year 2020). The library was built by means of the immunoSEQ multiplex PCR assay. Imported from immuneACCESS, the table was reduced by TCRdb to in-frame sequences with V and J called. These copies leave out some clones; in studies compared against another copy, an unresolved V gene accounts for under half, and the cause of the remainder is not known. The sample records 40,000 or so clones, over 75% of which are singletons. Together, the top ten hold around 16% of the sample. Sequenced here: peripheral blood, sampled before any cancer treatment. The source is a male donor aged 60 or over with stage III squamous cell lung carcinoma.

This chain joins TRBV11-2 and TRBJ1-2, with D tentatively TRBD1 (6 bases). V gave up 7 bases and J gave up 3 bases, with 18 bases separating them. The germline CDR1 and CDR2 sequences are SGHAT and FQNNGV. This CDR3 is built from 15 residues. CDR3 nucleotide sequence: TGTGCCAGCAATTCTGGGGGGCTGGAGGACTATGGCTACACCTTC. Its translation is CASNSGGLEDYGYTF.

This sequence joins TRBV18 and TRBJ1-1; a weak D match, TRBD1 (6 bases). The germline V gene has CDR1 KGHSH and CDR2 LQKENI. Between the trimmed V and J ends, which lost 2 bases and 4 bases, there was a span of 23 bases. CDR3 length: 18 amino acids. The DNA for the CDR3 is TGTGCCAGCTCACCATTCGGGGTAGGAGGGGGTTTCGGCACTGAAGCTTTCTTT. Encoded protein: CASSPFGVGGGFGTEAFF.

This clone appeared a single time. The CDR3 nucleotides are TGTGCCATCACTAGGGACACCACTTATGGCTACACCTTC. It is translated as CAITRDTTYGYTF. The chain combines TRBV10-3 with TRBJ1-2, with D perhaps matching TRBD1 (6 bases). This CDR3 comprises 13 residues. CDR1 ENHRY and CDR2 SYGVKD come from the germline V gene. Trimming removed 7 bases from V and 5 bases from J, with 14 bases in between.

This clone was found once. The chain joins TRBV29-1 to TRBJ2-1, with D maybe TRBD2 (7 bases). V lost 5 bases to trimming and J lost 3 bases, with 17 bases between them. The CDR3 sequence is 15 residues long. Looked up from germline, CDR1 is SQVTM and CDR2 is ANQGSEA. The CDR3: CSVRETGGNYNEQFF. The CDR3 DNA reads as TGCAGCGTTCGGGAGACGGGGGGCAACTACAATGAGCAGTTCTTC.

The CDR3 reads CASSEFSYNEQFF. CDR3 bases: TGTGCCAGTAGTGAGTTTTCCTACAATGAGCAGTTCTTC. The gene calls are TRBV19 and TRBJ2-1; the D is unclear. Trimming removed 5 bases at V and 1 base at J, with 6 bases between. Germline values: CDR1 LNHDA, CDR2 SQIVND (reference sequence). The CDR3 extends over 13 amino acids.

Only a few counts were recorded for this clone. This chain links TRBV29-1 with TRBJ1-1; the D is unclear. Per the germline V gene, CDR1 is SQVTM and CDR2 is ANQGSEA. Trimming stripped 7 bases from V and 1 base from J, with 7 bases between. This CDR3 has 11 amino acids. Here the CDR3 reads CSGMQNTEAFF. The DNA for the CDR3 is TGCAGCGGCATGCAGAACACTGAAGCTTTCTTT. The full variable domain, its missing parts supplied by reference TRBV29-1 and TRBJ1-1, is SAVISQKPSRDICQRGTSLTIQCQVDSQVTMMFWYRQQPGQSLTLIATANQGSEATYESGFVIDKFPISRPNLTFSTLTVSNMSPEDSSIYLCSGMQNTEAFFGQGTRLTVV.

This chain uses TRBV10-3 with TRBJ2-1; D assignment may be TRBD1 or TRBD2 (5 bases each). Trimming removed 7 bases at V and 2 bases at J, with 12 bases between. The germline CDR1 and CDR2 sequences are ENHRY and SYGVKD. CDR3 length: 14 residues. In DNA, the CDR3 is TGTGCCATCAACCGGGACGGACCCTACAATGAGCAGTTCTTC. Encoded protein: CAINRDGPYNEQFF.

The chain employs TRBV30 and TRBJ1-6, with 7 bases that match TRBD1. CDR1 is GTSNPN, CDR2 SVGIG, per germline (reference sequence). The CDR3 runs to 16 residues. Trimming took 0 bases from V and 4 from J; bases not matched to a gene: 6. DNA of the CDR3: TGTGCCTGGAGTGTGGAGGGGGCTTTATATAATTCACCCCTCCACTTT. Protein sequence: CAWSVEGALYNSPLHF.

The V and J genes are TRBV5-1 and TRBJ2-5; D uncertain. CDR1 and CDR2 from the germline V gene are SGHRS and YFSETQ. Deletions cut 0 bases from V and 1 base from J, with 7 bases between. The CDR3 consists of 14 residues. CDR3 in DNA: TGCGCCAGCAGCTTGGGGTCAGTCCAAGAGACCCAGTACTTC. It specifies CASSLGSVQETQYF.

The chain combines TRBV18 with TRBJ2-7; D is perhaps TRBD1 (6 bases). V shed 6 bases and J shed 1 base, with 10 bases lying between them. This CDR3 spans 13 amino acids. Looked up from germline, CDR1 is KGHSH and CDR2 is LQKENI. The CDR3: CASSEGGSYEQYF. The DNA of the CDR3 is TGTGCCAGCTCGGAAGGGGGTTCCTACGAGCAGTACTTC.